These 7 T cell receptor beta chains share one sample of origin, sequenced in a study of cytomegalovirus exposure and HLA in healthy donors. Some clones are missing from TCRdb's copy, which holds only in-frame ones; the method was immunoSEQ multiplex PCR. Of some 100,000 clones listed, around 88% were seen once; the top ten hold more than 1.5%. Sequencing was performed on PBMCs. These receptors originate from a man aged 18 to 30 in good health and CMV-seronegative.

V and J are TRBV5-1 and TRBJ2-7, with 9 bases that match TRBD2. The V gene's germline CDR1 is SGHRS and CDR2 YFSETQ. There are 14 residues in the CDR3. With V trimmed by 4 bases and J by 5 bases, 7 bases remained unmatched. This chain's CDR3 is CASSQRGAGHEQYF. CDR3 sequence (DNA): TGCGCCAGCAGCCAGCGGGGGGCTGGGCACGAGCAGTACTTC.

The genes are TRBV6-5 and TRBJ1-6; D may be TRBD1 (6 bases). In germline, CDR1 is MNHEY, CDR2 SVGAGI. The CDR3 loop spans 15 amino acids. With 7 bases removed from V and 4 bases from J, the gap between germline ends came to 14 bases. CDR3 in DNA: TGTGCCAGCACCCGCCGAGGGACATATAATTCACCCCTCCACTTT. Protein: CASTRRGTYNSPLHF.

This rearrangement joins TRBV7-7 to TRBJ2-2, with 9 bases aligning to TRBD1. Germline V gene sequence: CDR1 SSHAT, CDR2 FNYEAQ (reference sequence). The CDR3 length is 16 residues. With V trimmed by 5 bases and J by 4 bases, 8 bases remained unmatched. CDR3 sequence reads: CASSPQGAMSTGELFF. The CDR3 bases are TGTGCCAGCAGCCCACAGGGGGCGATGAGCACCGGGGAGCTGTTTTTT.

The rearrangement links TRBV5-1 to TRBJ1-1, with 8 bases aligning to TRBD1. Losses at the gene ends were 1 base for V and 0 bases for J; bases not matched to a gene: 8. The length of the CDR3 is 17 residues. Germline values: CDR1 SGHRS, CDR2 YFSETQ. This CDR3 reads CASSLSRGREVNTEAFF. The CDR3 coding sequence is TGCGCCAGCAGCTTGTCCAGGGGGCGTGAGGTGAACACTGAAGCTTTCTTT. Variable domain in full (rest from reference TRBV5-1 and TRBJ1-1): KAGVTQTPRYLIKTRGQQVTLSCSPISGHRSVSWYQQTPGQGLQFLFEYFSETQRNKGNFPGRFSGRQFSNSRSEMNVSTLELGDSALYLCASSLSRGREVNTEAFFGQGTRLTVV.

The chain joins TRBV5-4 to TRBJ2-1; 10 bases agree with TRBD2. The CDR3 runs to 15 residues. The germline V gene has CDR1 SGHNT and CDR2 YYREEE (reference sequence). Trimming at V came to 4 bases and at J to 7 bases, leaving 8 bases not matched to a gene. This CDR3 is CASSVAGGPGNEQFF. The CDR3 DNA reads TGTGCCAGCAGCGTAGCGGGAGGTCCAGGAAATGAGCAGTTCTTC.

The V gene is TRBV10-1, the J gene TRBJ2-5; possibly TRBD1 for D (6 bases). Germline V CDR1 and CDR2: WNHNN, SYGVQD (reference sequence). There are 14 residues in the CDR3. V shed 4 bases and J shed 5 bases, with 14 bases lying between them. CDR3: CASSAGQFRETQYF. In DNA, the CDR3 is TGCGCCAGCAGTGCCGGACAGTTTAGGGAGACCCAGTACTTC.

This clone was observed a handful of times. The chain carries TRBV10-1 and TRBJ1-6; D gene ambiguous. Germline-derived CDR1 and CDR2 are WNHNN and SYGVQD (reference sequence). The CDR3 is made up of 15 amino acids. V dropped 0 bases and J dropped 7 bases, with 10 bases sitting between them. CDR3 bases: TGCGCCAGCAGTGAGTCGCGCGGGGAGAATTCACCCCTCCACTTT. It yields the protein CASSESRGENSPLHF.